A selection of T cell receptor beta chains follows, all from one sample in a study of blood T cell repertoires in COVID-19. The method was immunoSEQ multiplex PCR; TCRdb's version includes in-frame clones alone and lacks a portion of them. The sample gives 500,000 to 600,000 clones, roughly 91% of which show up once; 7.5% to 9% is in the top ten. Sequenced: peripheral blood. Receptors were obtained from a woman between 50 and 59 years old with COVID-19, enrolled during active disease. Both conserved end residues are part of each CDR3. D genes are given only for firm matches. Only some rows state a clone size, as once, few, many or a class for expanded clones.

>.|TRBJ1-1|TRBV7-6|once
TGTGCCAGCAGCGTTAACAGATTGGACAGTACCCTCACTGAAGCTTTCTTT
CASSVNRLDSTLTEAFF
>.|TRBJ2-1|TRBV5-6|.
TGTGCCAGCATTGGCGGATACAATGAGCAGTTCTTC
CASIGGYNEQFF
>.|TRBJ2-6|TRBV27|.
TGTGCCAGCACCACGTCGGTCGTTGCCCCCCTGACTTTC
CASTTSVVAPLTF
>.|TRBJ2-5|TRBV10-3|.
TGTGCCATCAGTGGCGGACAACAAGAGACCCAGTACTTC
CAISGGQQETQYF
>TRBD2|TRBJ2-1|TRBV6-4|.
TGTGCCAGCAGTGACCACCGTGGGGGAGGGAACAATGAGCAGTTCTTC
CASSDHRGGGNNEQFF
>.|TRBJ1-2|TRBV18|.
TGTGCCAGCTCACCAACGACAGACTATGGCTACACCTTC
CASSPTTDYGYTF
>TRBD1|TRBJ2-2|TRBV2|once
TGTGCCAGCAGTGAAACAGGGGTAAACACCGGGGAGCTGTTTTTT
CASSETGVNTGELFF
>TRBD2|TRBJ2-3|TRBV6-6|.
TGTGCCAGCACCATAGGGACTAGCGGGACCACAGATACGCAGTATTTT
CASTIGTSGTTDTQYF
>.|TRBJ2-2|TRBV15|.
TGTGCCACCAGCAGAGATTACCGGGAGCCCGGGGAGCTGTTTTTT
CATSRDYREPGELFF
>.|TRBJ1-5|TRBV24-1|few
TGTGCCACCCCTTCCCTTGGGGGCGATCAGCCCCAGCATTTT
CATPSLGGDQPQHF
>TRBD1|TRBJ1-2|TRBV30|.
TGTGCCTGGAGTTTGGGGGGGACAGGGTCAATAGCTAACTATGGCTACACCTTC
CAWSLGGTGSIANYGYTF
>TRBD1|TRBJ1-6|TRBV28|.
TGTGCCAGCAGCCCAGGGGGCCCAAATTCACCCCTCCACTTT
CASSPGGPNSPLHF
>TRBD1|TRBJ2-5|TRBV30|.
TGTGCCTGGAGCTCGGGACAGGGTAGGGAGACCCAGTACTTC
CAWSSGQGRETQYF
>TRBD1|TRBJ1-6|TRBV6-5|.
TGTGCCAGCAGTTACCAGGGGGCGTTGAGGTCACCCCTCCACTTT
CASSYQGALRSPLHF
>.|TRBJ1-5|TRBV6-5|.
TGTGCCAGCAGTTCCAGGGGACGGCAGCCCCAGCATTTT
CASSSRGRQPQHF
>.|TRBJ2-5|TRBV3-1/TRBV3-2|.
TGTGCCACCTCTAAGATAATAACGGAGACCCAGTACTTC
CATSKIITETQYF
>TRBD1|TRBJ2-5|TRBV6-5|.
TGTGCCAGCAGTTCTGCCAGGGGGACAGGGTTTGAGACCCAGTACTTC
CASSSARGTGFETQYF
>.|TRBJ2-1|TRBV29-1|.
TGCAGCGTTGTCCCGGGCAGGGGAGTTGAGGGGTCGGATGAGCAGTTCTTC
CSVVPGRGVEGSDEQFF
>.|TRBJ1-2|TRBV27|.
TGTGCCAGCAGTTTATCGGCAGGGGATGGCTACACCTTC
CASSLSAGDGYTF
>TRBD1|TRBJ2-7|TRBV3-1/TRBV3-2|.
TGTGCCAGCAGCCAAGATCCTTGGGGCTCGACAGGGAGCGAGCAGTACTTC
CASSQDPWGSTGSEQYF
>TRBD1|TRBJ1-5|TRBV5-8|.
TGTGCCAGCCCTGGAACAGGGGTCCGGGCAGCAGATCAGCCCCAGCATTTT
CASPGTGVRAADQPQHF
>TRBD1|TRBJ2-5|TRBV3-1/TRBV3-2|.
TGTGCCAGCAGCCGAATCGACAGGGCTATCAACTTC
CASSRIDRAINF
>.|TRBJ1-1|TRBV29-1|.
TGCAGCGTGGGGGACAAGTCGAACACTGAAGCTTTCTTT
CSVGDKSNTEAFF
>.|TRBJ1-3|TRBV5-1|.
TGCGCCAGCAGCGTACAAGGAGGGGCTGGAAACACCATATATTTT
CASSVQGGAGNTIYF
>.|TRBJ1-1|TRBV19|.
TGTGCCAGTAGTATTCAAGAGACGCGGGTAGCTTTCTTT
CASSIQETRVAFF
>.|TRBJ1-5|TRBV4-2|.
TGTGCCAGCAGCCAAGGGGCACAGGTCTACAATCAGCCCCAGCATTTT
CASSQGAQVYNQPQHF
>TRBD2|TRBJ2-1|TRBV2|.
TGTGCCAGCAGTACCCTAGCGGGGGCCGGGTTCCTCAATGAGCAGTTCTTC
CASSTLAGAGFLNEQFF
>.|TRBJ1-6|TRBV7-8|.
TGTGCCAGCAGCTTAGGCGGGAATTCACCCCTCCACTTT
CASSLGGNSPLHF
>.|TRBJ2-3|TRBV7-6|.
TGTGCCAGCAGCTTAGCCAAGACGGGGTTGAATACGCAGTATTTT
CASSLAKTGLNTQYF
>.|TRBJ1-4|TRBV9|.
TGTGCCAGCAGCGCCCATCAGACAGATGAAAAACTGTTTTTT
CASSAHQTDEKLFF
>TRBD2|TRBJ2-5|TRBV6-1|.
TGTGCCAGCAGTGAGGGAGGGTCGAGAGAGACCCAGTACTTC
CASSEGGSRETQYF
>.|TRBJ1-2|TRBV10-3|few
TGTGCCATCAGTGAGGGGTTGTCGGGTGGCTACACCTTC
CAISEGLSGGYTF
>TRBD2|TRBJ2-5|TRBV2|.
TGTGCCAGCAGTGATAGCGGGGGTTTCGAGACCCAGTACTTC
CASSDSGGFETQYF
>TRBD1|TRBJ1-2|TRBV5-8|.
TGTGCCAGCAGCTTGGTCCTCGGGACAGGGTTGGGTGGCTACACCTTC
CASSLVLGTGLGGYTF
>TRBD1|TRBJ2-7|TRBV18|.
TGTGCCAGCGCCCCGGGACAGGGCTACGAGCAGTACTTC
CASAPGQGYEQYF
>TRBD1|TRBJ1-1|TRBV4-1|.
TGCGCCAGCAGCCAAGGGGGCGGGACAGGGGGGCGGAGGGCTGAAGCTTTCTTT
CASSQGGGTGGRRAEAFF
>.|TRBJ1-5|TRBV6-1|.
TGTGCCAGCAGTGAAGGAGGGAGGATTAGCAATCAGCCCCAGCATTTT
CASSEGGRISNQPQHF
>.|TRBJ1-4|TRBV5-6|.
TGTGCCAGCAGTCGACAGGCAACTAATGAAAAACTGTTTTTT
CASSRQATNEKLFF
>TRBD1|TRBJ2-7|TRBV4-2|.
TGTGCCTCGGCGCGGGACAGGAGATACGAGCAGTACTTC
CASARDRRYEQYF
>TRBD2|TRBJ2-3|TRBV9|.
TGTGCCAGCACTCTGACTAGCGGCGGGCGAGATACGCAGTATTTT
CASTLTSGGRDTQYF
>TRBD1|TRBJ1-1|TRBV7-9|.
TGTGCCAGCAGTTTCGGACAGGGGAACACTGAAGCTTTCTTT
CASSFGQGNTEAFF
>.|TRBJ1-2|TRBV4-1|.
TGCGCCAGCAGCCAAGGACGGACTAGCTATGGCTACACCTTC
CASSQGRTSYGYTF
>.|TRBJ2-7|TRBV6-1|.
TGTGCCAGCAGTGACGGACCTCAAGGGGCCTACGAGCAGTACTTC
CASSDGPQGAYEQYF
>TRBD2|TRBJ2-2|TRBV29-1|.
TGCAGCGTTTGGACTAGCGCTAGGAGCGGGGAGCTGTTTTTT
CSVWTSARSGELFF
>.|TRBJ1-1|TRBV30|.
TGTGCCTGGAGTGTGGGCGCTAACACTGAAGCTTTCTTT
CAWSVGANTEAFF
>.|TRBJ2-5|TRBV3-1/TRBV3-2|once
TGTGCCAGCAGGACAGGTTTCGAGACCCAGTACTTC
CASRTGFETQYF
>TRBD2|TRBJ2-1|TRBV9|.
TGTGCCAGCAGCGCGGGGACTAGCGGGGGGACCAATGAGCAGTTCTTC
CASSAGTSGGTNEQFF
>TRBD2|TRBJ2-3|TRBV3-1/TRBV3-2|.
TGTGCCAGCAGCCAGGGGATGGGACTAGCGGGGCAAGATACGCAGTATTTT
CASSQGMGLAGQDTQYF
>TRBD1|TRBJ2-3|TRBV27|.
TGTGCCAGCAGTTTATTCAGGGGGCCCACAGATACGCAGTATTTT
CASSLFRGPTDTQYF
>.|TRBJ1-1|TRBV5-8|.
TGTGCCAGCAGCTTGGTAGAGGGAGGGACTGAAGCTTTCTTT
CASSLVEGGTEAFF
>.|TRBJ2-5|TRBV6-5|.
TGTGCCAGCAGTCGTTCTTTAACCGGGAGAGAGACCCAGTACTTC
CASSRSLTGRETQYF
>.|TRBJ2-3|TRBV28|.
TGTGCCAGCTACCCTCAAGGGGCAGAGTCCACAGATACGCAGTATTTT
CASYPQGAESTDTQYF
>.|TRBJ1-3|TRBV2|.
TGTGCCAGCAATCGGCAGGGTTTTGGAAACACCATATATTTT
CASNRQGFGNTIYF
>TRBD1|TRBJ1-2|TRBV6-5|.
TGTGCCAGCACCCGGACAGGGGGAGACTATGGCTACACCTTC
CASTRTGGDYGYTF
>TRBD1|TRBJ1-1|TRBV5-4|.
TGTGCCAGCAGGGACAGGGGGCTGACTGAAGCTTTCTTT
CASRDRGLTEAFF
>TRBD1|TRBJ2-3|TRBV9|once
TGTGCCAGCAGCGGACCCGGGACAGGTAGCACAGATACGCAGTATTTT
CASSGPGTGSTDTQYF
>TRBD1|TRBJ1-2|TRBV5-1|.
TGCGCCAGCAGCGTCGGACAGGTCAATGACTATGGCTACACCTTC
CASSVGQVNDYGYTF
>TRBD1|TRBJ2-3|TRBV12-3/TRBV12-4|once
TGTGCCAGCAGTTCGGACAGGCAGTATACGCAGTATTTT
CASSSDRQYTQYF
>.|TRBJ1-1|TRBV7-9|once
TGTGCCAGCAGAAGCGGGGCCCTGAACACTGAAGCTTTCTTT
CASRSGALNTEAFF
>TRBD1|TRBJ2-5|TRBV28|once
TGTGCCAGCAGTCCCCTGACAGGGTCCGGAGAGACCCAGTACTTC
CASSPLTGSGETQYF